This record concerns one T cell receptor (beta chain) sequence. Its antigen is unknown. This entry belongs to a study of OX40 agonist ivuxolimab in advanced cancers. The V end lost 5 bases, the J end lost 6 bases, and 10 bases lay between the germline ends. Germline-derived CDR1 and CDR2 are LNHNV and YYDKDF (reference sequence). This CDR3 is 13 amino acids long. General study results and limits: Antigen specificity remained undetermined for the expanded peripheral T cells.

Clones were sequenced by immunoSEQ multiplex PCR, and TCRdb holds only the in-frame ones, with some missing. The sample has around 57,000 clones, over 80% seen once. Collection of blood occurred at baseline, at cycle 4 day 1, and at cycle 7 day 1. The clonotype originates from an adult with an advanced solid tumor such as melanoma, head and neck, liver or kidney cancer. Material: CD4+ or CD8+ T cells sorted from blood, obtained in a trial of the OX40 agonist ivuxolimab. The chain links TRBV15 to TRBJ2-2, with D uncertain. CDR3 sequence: CATSRADPGELFF. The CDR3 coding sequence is TGTGCCACCAGCCGGGCAGACCCCGGGGAGCTGTTTTTT. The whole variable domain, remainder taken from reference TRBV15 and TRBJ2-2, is DAMVIQNPRYQVTQFGKPVTLSCSQTLNHNVMYWYQQKSSQAPKLLFHYYDKDFNNEADTPDNFQSRRPNTSFCFLDIRSPGLGDTAMYLCATSRADPGELFFGEGSRLTVL.